The T cell receptor (beta chain) under discussion was sequenced for a study of tumor and adjacent non-tumor tissue in lung cancer. Overall study: Aged roughly 31 to 76 years, patients included about 11 men and 5 women with stage I to III disease. Samples averaged roughly 4.3 million productive TCRbeta reads each.

This clonotype came up a few times. A read error is possible here, since a much larger clone lies one base away. TCRbeta libraries were built with three rounds of nested PCR, modified from ARM-PCR. TCRdb re-derived calls from the multiplex PCR reads in MiXCR, one entry per CDR3 protein. Among more than 60,000 distinct CDR3 sequences, over 75% were seen once, and the ten largest hold about an eighth. No cell sorting was done before RNA was extracted from the tissue. CDR3 size: 16 residues. Per the germline V gene, CDR1 is MDHEN and CDR2 is SYDVKM. V dropped 6 bases and J dropped 5 bases, with 21 bases sitting between them.

The TCR comes from a woman aged 50 to 60 with non-small cell lung cancer. V usage is TRBV28 and J usage is TRBJ2-3; D assignment may be TRBD1 or TRBD2 (5 bases each). The sample was lung tumor tissue. CDR3 DNA sequence: TGTGCCAGCAGGGGACCAGCGACTCTAGTCGGAGATACGCAGTATTTT. Translated, it gives CASRGPATLVGDTQYF.